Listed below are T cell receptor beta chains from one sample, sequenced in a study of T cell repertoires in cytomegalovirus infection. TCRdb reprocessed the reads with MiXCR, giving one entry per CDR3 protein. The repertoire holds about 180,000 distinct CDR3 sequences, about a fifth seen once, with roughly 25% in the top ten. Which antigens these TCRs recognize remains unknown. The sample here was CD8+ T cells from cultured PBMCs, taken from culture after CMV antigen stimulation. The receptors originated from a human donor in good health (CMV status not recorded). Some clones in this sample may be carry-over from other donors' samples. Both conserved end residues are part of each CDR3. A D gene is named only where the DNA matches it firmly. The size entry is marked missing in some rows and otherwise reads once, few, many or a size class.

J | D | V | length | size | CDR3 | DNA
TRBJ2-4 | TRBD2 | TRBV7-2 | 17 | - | CASSPTVRGVGKNIQYF | TGTGCCAGCAGCCCGACAGTCCGGGGGGTAGGCAAAAACATTCAGTACTTC
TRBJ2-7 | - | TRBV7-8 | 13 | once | CASSLVPRGEQYF | TGTGCCAGCAGCTTAGTTCCCCGGGGCGAGCAGTACTTC
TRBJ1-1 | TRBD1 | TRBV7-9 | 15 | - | CASSAQAGGNTEAFF | TGTGCCAGCAGCGCCCAGGCAGGGGGCAACACTGAAGCTTTCTTT
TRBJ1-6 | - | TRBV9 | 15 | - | CASSARGEYNSPLHF | TGTGCCAGCAGCGCTCGGGGCGAGTATAATTCACCCCTCCACTTT
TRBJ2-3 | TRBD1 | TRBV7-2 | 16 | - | CASSLWDRASTDTQYF | TGTGCCAGCAGCTTATGGGACAGGGCAAGCACAGATACGCAGTATTTT
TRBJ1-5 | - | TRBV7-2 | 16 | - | CASSLERTVYLQPQHF | TGTGCCAGCAGCTTAGAACGGACGGTCTATCTTCAGCCCCAGCATTTT
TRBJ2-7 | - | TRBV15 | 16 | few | CATSRAQGGYPYEQYF | TGTGCCACCAGCAGAGCTCAGGGGGGATACCCCTACGAGCAGTACTTC
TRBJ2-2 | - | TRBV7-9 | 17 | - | CASSDPLDGSNTGELFF | TGTGCCAGCAGCGACCCTCTGGACGGATCGAACACCGGGGAGCTGTTTTTT
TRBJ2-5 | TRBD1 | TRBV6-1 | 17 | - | CASSEDFRQGVIETQYF | TGTGCCAGCAGTGAAGATTTTCGACAGGGGGTTATAGAGACCCAGTACTTC
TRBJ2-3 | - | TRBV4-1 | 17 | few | CASTKGAAGGGTDTQYF | TGCGCCAGCACCAAGGGGGCGGCAGGGGGAGGGACAGATACGCAGTATTTT
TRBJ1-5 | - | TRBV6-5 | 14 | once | CASSLSRKGQPQHF | TGTGCCAGCAGTCTCTCAAGAAAAGGCCAGCCCCAGCATTTT
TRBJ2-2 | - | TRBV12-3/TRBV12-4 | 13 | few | CASSFVVTGELFF | TGTGCCAGCAGTTTCGTGGTCACCGGGGAGCTGTTTTTT
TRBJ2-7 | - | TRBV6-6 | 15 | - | CASSPPGQSSYEQYF | TGTGCCAGCAGTCCCCCCGGACAGAGCTCCTACGAGCAGTACTTC
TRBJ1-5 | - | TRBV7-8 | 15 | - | CASSLVSGVHQPQHF | TGTGCCAGCAGCTTAGTTTCAGGGGTTCATCAGCCCCAGCATTTT
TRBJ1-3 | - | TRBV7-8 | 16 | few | CASTRAPRESGNTIYF | TGTGCCAGCACTAGGGCTCCCAGGGAGTCTGGAAACACCATATATTTT
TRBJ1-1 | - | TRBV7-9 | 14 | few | CASTHRDTNTEAFF | TGTGCCAGCACCCACCGGGACACGAACACTGAAGCTTTCTTT
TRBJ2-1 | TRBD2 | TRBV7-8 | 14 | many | CASSLAGGYNEQFF | TGTGCCAGCAGCTTAGCGGGGGGGTACAATGAGCAGTTCTTC
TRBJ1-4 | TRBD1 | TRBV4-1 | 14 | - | CASSQDDRGKALFF | TGCGCCAGCAGCCAAGATGACAGGGGGAAGGCACTGTTTTTT
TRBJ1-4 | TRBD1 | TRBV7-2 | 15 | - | CASSPGGGTNEKLFF | TGTGCCAGCAGCCCAGGGGGAGGGACTAATGAAAAACTGTTTTTT
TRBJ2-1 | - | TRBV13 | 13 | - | CASSLRYNNEQFF | TGTGCCAGCAGCTTGCGTTACAACAATGAGCAGTTCTTC
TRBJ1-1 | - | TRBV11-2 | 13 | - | CASSPKGTTEAFF | TGTGCCAGCAGCCCTAAGGGGACCACTGAAGCTTTCTTT
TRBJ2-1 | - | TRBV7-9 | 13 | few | CASSLPLYNEQFF | TGTGCCAGCAGCTTACCCCTCTACAATGAGCAGTTCTTC
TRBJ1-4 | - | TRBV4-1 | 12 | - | CASTTGNEKLFF | TGCGCCAGCACGACAGGAAATGAAAAACTGTTTTTT
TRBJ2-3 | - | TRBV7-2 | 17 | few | CASSLVVRGPSPNTQYF | TGTGCCAGCAGCTTAGTTGTGCGGGGACCGAGCCCAAATACGCAGTATTTT
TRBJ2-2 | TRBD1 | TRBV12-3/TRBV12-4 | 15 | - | CASSSDRGYTGELFF | TGTGCCAGCAGTTCGGACAGGGGTTACACCGGGGAGCTGTTTTTT
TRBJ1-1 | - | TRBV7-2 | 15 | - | CASSHTWAMNTEAFF | TGTGCCAGCAGCCATACGTGGGCTATGAACACTGAAGCTTTCTTT
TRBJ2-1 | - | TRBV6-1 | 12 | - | CASSEVMAEQFF | TGTGCCAGCAGTGAGGTAATGGCTGAGCAGTTCTTC
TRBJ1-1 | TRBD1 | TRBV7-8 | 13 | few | CASSQDRATEAFF | TGTGCCAGCAGCCAGGACAGGGCCACTGAAGCTTTCTTT
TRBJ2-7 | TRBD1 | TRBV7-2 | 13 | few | CASSADRGIEQYF | TGTGCCAGCAGCGCCGACAGGGGGATCGAGCAGTACTTC
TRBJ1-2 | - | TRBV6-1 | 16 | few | CASSELSGTVNYGYTF | TGTGCCAGCAGTGAACTTTCCGGGACTGTTAACTATGGCTACACCTTC
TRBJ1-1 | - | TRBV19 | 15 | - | CASKELRADGTEAFF | TGTGCCAGTAAAGAACTCAGGGCTGATGGCACTGAAGCTTTCTTT
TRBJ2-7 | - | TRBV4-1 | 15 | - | CASSQEMRTYYEQYF | TGCGCCAGCAGCCAAGAGATGCGGACTTACTACGAGCAGTACTTC
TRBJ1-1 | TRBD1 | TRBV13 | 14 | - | CASSGQGVDTEAFF | TGTGCCAGCAGCGGACAGGGGGTAGACACTGAAGCTTTCTTT
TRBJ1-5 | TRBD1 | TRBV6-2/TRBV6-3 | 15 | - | CASSLTTGAGQPQHF | TGTGCCAGCAGTTTAACCACAGGGGCCGGTCAGCCCCAGCATTTT
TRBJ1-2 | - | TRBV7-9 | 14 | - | CASSLEGNSYGYTF | TGTGCCAGCAGCTTAGAGGGCAACTCCTATGGCTACACCTTC
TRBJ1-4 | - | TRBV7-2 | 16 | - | CASSPIAPGIGEKLFF | TGTGCCAGCAGCCCGATCGCCCCAGGAATAGGAGAAAAACTGTTTTTT
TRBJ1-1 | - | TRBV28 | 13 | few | CASLAQLNTEAFF | TGTGCCAGCTTAGCACAGTTGAACACTGAAGCTTTCTTT
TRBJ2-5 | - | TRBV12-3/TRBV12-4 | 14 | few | CASSPGPAQETQYF | TGTGCCAGCAGCCCGGGACCGGCACAAGAGACCCAGTACTTC
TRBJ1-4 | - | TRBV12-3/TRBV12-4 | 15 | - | CASSLDGVANEKLFF | TGTGCCAGCAGTTTAGACGGCGTAGCTAATGAAAAACTGTTTTTT
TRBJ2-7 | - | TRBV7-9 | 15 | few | CASSFPLGASYEQYF | TGTGCCAGCAGCTTCCCGTTGGGGGCCTCCTACGAGCAGTACTTC
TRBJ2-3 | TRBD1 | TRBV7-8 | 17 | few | CASLGTGEAKGLNTQYF | TGTGCCAGCTTAGGGACAGGGGAAGCTAAAGGACTTAATACGCAGTATTTT
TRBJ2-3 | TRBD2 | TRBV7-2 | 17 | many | CASSARLAGTVTDTQYF | TGTGCCAGCAGCGCTAGACTAGCGGGGACAGTCACGGATACGCAGTATTTT
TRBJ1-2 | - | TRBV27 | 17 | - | CASSLNGRRGLWYGYTF | TGTGCCAGCAGTTTAAATGGTCGGAGGGGTTTATGGTATGGCTACACCTTC
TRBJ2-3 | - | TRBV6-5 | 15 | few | CASSYAGLFTDTQYF | TGTGCCAGCAGTTACGCGGGGCTGTTTACAGATACGCAGTATTTT
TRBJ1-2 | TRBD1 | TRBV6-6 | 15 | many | CASSLQGSPWYGYTF | TGTGCCAGCAGCTTACAGGGGAGTCCTTGGTATGGCTACACCTTC
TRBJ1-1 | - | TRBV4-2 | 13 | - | CASSHGGIAEAFF | TGTGCCAGCAGCCACGGGGGGATCGCTGAAGCTTTCTTT
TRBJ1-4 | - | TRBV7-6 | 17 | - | CASSRPPGQSTNEKLFF | TGTGCCAGCAGCCGACCACCAGGACAGTCAACTAATGAAAAACTGTTTTTT
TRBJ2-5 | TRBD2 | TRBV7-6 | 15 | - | CASSFASGAQETQYF | TGTGCCAGCAGCTTTGCTAGCGGGGCCCAAGAGACCCAGTACTTC
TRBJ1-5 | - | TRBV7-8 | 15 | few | CASSSPGQVNQPQHF | TGTGCCAGCAGCTCTCCGGGACAAGTCAATCAGCCCCAGCATTTT
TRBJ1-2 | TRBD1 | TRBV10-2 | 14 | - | CASSAIGQANGYTF | TGCGCCAGCAGTGCTATAGGACAGGCAAATGGCTACACCTTC
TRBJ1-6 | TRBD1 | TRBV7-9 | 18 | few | CASSDSGQGGTYNSPLHF | TGTGCCAGCAGCGACTCGGGACAGGGAGGAACCTATAATTCACCCCTCCACTTT
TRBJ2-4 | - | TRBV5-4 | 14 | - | CASSGNPAQNIQYF | TGTGCCAGCAGCGGTAACCCAGCCCAAAACATTCAGTACTTC